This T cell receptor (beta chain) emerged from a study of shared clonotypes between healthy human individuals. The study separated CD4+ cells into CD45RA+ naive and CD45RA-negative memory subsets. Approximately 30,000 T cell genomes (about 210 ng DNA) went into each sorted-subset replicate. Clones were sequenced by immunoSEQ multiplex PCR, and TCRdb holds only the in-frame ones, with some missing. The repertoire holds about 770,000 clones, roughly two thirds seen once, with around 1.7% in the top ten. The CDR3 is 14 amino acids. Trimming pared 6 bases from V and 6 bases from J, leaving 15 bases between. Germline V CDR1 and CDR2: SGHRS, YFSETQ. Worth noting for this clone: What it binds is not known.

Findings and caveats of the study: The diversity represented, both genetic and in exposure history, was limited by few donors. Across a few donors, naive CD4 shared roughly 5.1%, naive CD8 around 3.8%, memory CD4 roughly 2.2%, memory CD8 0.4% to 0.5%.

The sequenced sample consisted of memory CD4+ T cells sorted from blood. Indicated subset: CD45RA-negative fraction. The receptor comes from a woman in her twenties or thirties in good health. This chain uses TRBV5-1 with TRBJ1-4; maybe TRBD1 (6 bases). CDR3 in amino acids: CASTPGTMDEKLFF. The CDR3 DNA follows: TGCGCCAGCACCCCGGGGACAATGGATGAAAAACTGTTTTTT.